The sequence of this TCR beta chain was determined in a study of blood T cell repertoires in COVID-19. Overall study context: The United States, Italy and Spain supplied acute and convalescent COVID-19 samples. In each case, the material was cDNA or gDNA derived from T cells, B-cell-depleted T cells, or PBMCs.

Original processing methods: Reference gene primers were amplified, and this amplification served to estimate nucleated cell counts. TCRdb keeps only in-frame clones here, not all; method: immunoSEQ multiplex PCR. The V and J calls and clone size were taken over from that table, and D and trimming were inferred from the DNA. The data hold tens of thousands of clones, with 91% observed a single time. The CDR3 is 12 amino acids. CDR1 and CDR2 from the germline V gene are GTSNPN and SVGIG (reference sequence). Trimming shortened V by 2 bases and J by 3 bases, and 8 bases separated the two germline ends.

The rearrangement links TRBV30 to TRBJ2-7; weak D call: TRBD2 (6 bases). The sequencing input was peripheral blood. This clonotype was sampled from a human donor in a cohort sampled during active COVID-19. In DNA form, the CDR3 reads TGTGCCTGGAGTAGGGACTTCTACGAGCAGTACTTC. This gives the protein CAWSRDFYEQYF.